This TCR beta chain was captured in a study of blood T cell repertoires in COVID-19. Assay: immunoSEQ multiplex PCR; the TCRdb copy retains only in-frame clones and omits some. Of about 200,000 clones listed, around 86% were seen once; the top ten hold approximately 9%. Germline CDR1 reads ENHRY; CDR2 reads SYGVKD. Trimming cost V 3 bases and J 1 base, with 9 bases left between them. CDR3 length: 14 amino acids. The origin of this receptor is a woman aged 45-65 years with acute COVID-19. Input material: PBMCs or T cells enriched from blood (not recorded which). V gene TRBV10-3 combines with J gene TRBJ1-1, with TRBD1 as a possible D gene (5 bases). The CDR3 protein is CAISDRVANTEAFF. As DNA, the CDR3 is TGTGCCATCAGTGACAGGGTCGCGAACACTGAAGCTTTCTTT.